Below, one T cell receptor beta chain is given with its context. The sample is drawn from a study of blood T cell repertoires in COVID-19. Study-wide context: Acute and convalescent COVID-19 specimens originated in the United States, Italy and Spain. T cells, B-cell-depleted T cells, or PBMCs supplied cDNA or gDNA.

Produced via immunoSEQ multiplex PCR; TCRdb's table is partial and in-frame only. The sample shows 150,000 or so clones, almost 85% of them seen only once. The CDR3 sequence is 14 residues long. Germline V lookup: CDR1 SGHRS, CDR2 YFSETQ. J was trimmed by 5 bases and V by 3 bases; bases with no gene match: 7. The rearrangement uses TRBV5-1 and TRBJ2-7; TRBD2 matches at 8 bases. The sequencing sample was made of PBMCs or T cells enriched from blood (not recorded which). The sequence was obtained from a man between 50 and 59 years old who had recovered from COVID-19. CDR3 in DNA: TGCGCCAGCAGCTGGATAGGGCGGGAGGACGAGCAGTACTTC. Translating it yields CASSWIGREDEQYF.